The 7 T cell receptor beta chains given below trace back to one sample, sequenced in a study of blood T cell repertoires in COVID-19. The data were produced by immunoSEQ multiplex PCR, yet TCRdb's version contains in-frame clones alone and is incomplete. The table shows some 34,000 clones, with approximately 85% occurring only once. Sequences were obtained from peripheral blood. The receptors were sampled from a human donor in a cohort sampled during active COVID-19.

In DNA, the CDR3 is TGCGCCAGCAGCTTACAGGGGATGAACACTGAAGCTTTCTTT. Translation: CASSLQGMNTEAFF. The chain uses TRBV5-1 and TRBJ1-1, with 7 bases identical to TRBD1. Germline CDR1 is SGHRS and CDR2 is YFSETQ. The CDR3 has 14 residues. Unmatched junction bases numbered 1, after V lost 2 bases and J lost 0 bases. Filled out from reference TRBV5-1 and TRBJ1-1, the complete variable domain reads KAGVTQTPRYLIKTRGQQVTLSCSPISGHRSVSWYQQTPGQGLQFLFEYFSETQRNKGNFPGRFSGRQFSNSRSEMNVSTLELGDSALYLCASSLQGMNTEAFFGQGTRLTVV.

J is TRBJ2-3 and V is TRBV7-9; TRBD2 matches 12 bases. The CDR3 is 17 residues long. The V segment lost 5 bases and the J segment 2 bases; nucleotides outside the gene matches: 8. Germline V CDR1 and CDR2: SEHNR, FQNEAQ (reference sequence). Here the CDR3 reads CASSPLAGGRNTDTQYF. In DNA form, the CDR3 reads TGTGCCAGCAGCCCCCTAGCGGGGGGGCGGAACACAGATACGCAGTATTTT.

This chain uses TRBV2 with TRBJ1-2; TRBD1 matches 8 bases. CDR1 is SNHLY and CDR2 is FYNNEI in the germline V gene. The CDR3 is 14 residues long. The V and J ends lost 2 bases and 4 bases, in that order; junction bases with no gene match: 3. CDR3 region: CASSETGGAYGYTF. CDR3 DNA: TGTGCCAGCAGTGAAACAGGGGGAGCCTATGGCTACACCTTC.

The CDR3 region has the DNA TGCGCCAGCAGCTTGGTAGCGGGAGGGTTCTACGAGCAGTACTTC. This translates into CASSLVAGGFYEQYF. The V call is TRBV5-1, the J call TRBJ2-7, with 11 bases lining up with TRBD2. The germline CDR1 and CDR2 sequences are SGHRS and YFSETQ. The CDR3 covers 15 residues. V dropped 0 bases and J dropped 3; count of bases not matched to a gene: 2.

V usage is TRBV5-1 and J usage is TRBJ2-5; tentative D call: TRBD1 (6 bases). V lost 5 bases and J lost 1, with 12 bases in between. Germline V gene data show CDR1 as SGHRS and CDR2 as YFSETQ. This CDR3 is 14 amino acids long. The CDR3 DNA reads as TGCGCCAGCAGTCCCCAGACAGGCCAAGAGACCCAGTACTTC. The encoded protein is CASSPQTGQETQYF.

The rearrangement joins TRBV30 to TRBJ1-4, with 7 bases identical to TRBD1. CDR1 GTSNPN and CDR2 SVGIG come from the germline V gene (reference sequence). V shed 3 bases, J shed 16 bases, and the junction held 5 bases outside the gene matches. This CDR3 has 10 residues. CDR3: CAWRGTAEFF. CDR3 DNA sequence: TGTGCCTGGAGGGGGACAGCCGAGTTTTTT. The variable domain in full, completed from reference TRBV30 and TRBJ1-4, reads SQTIHQWPATLVQPVGSPLSLECTVEGTSNPNLYWYRQAAGRGLQLLFYSVGIGQISSEVPQNLSASRPQDRQFILSSKKLLLSDSGFYLCAWRGTAEFFGSGTQLSVL.

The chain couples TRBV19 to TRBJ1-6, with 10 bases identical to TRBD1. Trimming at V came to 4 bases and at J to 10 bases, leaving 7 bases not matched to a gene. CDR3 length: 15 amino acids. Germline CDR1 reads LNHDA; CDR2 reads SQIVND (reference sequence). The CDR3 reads CASSTTGGAASPLHF. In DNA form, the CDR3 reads TGTGCCAGTAGTACGACAGGGGGCGCGGCGTCACCCCTCCACTTT.